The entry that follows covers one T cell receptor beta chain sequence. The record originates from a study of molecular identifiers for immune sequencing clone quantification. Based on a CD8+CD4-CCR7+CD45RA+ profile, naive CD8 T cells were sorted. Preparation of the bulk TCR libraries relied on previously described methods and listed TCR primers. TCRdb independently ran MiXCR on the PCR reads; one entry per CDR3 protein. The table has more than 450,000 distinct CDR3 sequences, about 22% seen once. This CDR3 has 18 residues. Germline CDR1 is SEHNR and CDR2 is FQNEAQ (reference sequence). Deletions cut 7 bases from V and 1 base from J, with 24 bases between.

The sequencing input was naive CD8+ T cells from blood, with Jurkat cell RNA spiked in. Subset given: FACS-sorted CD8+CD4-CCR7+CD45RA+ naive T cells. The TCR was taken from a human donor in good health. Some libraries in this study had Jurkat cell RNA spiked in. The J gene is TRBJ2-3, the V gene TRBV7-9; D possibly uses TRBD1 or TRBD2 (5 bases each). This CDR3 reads CASTPDLGVVMGTDTQYF. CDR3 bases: TGTGCCAGCACCCCAGATTTGGGGGTTGTGATGGGCACAGATACGCAGTATTTT.